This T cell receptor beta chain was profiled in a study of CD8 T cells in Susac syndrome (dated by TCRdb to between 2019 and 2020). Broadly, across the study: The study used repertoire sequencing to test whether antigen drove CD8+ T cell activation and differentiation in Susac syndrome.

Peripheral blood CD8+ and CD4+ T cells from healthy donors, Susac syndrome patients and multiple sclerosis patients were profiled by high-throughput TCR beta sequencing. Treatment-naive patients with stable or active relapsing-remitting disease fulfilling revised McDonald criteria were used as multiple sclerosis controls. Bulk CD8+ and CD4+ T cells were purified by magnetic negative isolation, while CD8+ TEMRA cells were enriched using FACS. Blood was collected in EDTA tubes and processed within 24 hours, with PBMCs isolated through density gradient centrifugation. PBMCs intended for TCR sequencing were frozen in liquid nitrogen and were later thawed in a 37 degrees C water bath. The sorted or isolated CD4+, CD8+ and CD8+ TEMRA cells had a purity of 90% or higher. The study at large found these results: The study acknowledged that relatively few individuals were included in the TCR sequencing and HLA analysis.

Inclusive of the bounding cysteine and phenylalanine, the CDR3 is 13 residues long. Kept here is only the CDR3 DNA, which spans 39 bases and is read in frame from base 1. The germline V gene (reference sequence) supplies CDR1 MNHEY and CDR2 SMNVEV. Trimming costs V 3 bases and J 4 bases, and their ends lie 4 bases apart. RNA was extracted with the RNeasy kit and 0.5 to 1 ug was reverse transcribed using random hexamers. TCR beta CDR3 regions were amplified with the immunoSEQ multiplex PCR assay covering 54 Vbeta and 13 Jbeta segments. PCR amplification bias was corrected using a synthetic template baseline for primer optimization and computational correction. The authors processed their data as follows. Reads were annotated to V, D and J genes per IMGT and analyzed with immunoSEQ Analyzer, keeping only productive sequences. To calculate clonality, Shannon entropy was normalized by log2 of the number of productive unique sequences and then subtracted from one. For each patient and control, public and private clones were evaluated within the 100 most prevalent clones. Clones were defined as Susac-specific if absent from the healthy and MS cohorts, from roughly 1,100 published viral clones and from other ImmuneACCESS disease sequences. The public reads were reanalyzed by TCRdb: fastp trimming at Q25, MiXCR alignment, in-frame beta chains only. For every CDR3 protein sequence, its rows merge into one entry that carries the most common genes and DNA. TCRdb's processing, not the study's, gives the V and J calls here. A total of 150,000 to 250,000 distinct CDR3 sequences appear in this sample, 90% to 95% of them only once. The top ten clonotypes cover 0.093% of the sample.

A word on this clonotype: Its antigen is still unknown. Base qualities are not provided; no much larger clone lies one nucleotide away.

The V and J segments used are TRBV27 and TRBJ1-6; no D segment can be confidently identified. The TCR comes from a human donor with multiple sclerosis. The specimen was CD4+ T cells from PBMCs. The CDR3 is CASSFQYNSPLHF. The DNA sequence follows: TGTGCCAGCAGTTTCCAATATAATTCACCCCTCCACTTT.